This T cell receptor beta chain derives from a study of tumor-infiltrating lymphocytes in localized non-small cell lung cancer. Study-level information: Several tumor histologies, both smoking statuses, and some post-neoadjuvant chemotherapy samples were included. Notes on the study in general: Different pieces of the same tissue went to different assays, confounding technical variation with intratumor heterogeneity. Available tissue quantity limited TCR sequencing to a patient subset.

TCRdb's table, derived via immunoSEQ multiplex PCR, lists solely in-frame clones and lacks some. The sample lists 25,000 to 30,000 clones, roughly 88% seen once, with roughly 2% in the top ten. Concerning this clone: The antigen is not known.

Source material: lung tumor tissue. The receptor's source is a human donor with non-small cell lung cancer.

The CDR3 here is CAISPGQGRSGANVLTF. The CDR3 DNA sequence: TGTGCCATCAGCCCGGGACAGGGCCGCTCTGGGGCCAACGTCCTGACTTTC. This chain uses TRBV10-3 with TRBJ2-6; 9 bases line up with TRBD1. In germline, CDR1 is ENHRY, CDR2 SYGVKD. The length of the CDR3 is 17 residues. V lost 6 bases, J lost 0 bases, and 6 bases stayed unmatched.